This TCR beta chain comes out of a study of T cell responses to AZD1222 COVID-19 vaccine. Details on this clone: The antigen is not known.

The repertoire was sequenced with immunoSEQ multiplex PCR; TCRdb's copy has only in-frame clones and lacks some. The table records about 70,000 clones, more than 75% of them present only once. Regarding the study as a whole: Of the AZD1222 recipients, only 5 to 7 were seropositive at baseline. Rises in breadth and depth of Spike-specific TCRs came after two AZD1222 doses. Most donors were white British and more were female, and clonal diversity was possibly underestimated.

The germline V gene encodes CDR1 GTSNPN and CDR2 SVGIG (reference sequence). Trimming took off 1 base at V and 4 bases at J, with 13 bases between the two ends. This CDR3 is built from 14 residues. The chain employs TRBV30 and TRBJ1-2; D call uncertain. Sequencing was performed on peripheral blood, taken 28 days after the second dose of the MenACWY control vaccine. The clonotype was recovered from an adult who received the MenACWY meningococcal vaccine as a control. The CDR3 DNA is TGTGCCTGGAGTGGAACAGTTACCACCTATGGCTACACCTTC. It specifies CAWSGTVTTYGYTF.